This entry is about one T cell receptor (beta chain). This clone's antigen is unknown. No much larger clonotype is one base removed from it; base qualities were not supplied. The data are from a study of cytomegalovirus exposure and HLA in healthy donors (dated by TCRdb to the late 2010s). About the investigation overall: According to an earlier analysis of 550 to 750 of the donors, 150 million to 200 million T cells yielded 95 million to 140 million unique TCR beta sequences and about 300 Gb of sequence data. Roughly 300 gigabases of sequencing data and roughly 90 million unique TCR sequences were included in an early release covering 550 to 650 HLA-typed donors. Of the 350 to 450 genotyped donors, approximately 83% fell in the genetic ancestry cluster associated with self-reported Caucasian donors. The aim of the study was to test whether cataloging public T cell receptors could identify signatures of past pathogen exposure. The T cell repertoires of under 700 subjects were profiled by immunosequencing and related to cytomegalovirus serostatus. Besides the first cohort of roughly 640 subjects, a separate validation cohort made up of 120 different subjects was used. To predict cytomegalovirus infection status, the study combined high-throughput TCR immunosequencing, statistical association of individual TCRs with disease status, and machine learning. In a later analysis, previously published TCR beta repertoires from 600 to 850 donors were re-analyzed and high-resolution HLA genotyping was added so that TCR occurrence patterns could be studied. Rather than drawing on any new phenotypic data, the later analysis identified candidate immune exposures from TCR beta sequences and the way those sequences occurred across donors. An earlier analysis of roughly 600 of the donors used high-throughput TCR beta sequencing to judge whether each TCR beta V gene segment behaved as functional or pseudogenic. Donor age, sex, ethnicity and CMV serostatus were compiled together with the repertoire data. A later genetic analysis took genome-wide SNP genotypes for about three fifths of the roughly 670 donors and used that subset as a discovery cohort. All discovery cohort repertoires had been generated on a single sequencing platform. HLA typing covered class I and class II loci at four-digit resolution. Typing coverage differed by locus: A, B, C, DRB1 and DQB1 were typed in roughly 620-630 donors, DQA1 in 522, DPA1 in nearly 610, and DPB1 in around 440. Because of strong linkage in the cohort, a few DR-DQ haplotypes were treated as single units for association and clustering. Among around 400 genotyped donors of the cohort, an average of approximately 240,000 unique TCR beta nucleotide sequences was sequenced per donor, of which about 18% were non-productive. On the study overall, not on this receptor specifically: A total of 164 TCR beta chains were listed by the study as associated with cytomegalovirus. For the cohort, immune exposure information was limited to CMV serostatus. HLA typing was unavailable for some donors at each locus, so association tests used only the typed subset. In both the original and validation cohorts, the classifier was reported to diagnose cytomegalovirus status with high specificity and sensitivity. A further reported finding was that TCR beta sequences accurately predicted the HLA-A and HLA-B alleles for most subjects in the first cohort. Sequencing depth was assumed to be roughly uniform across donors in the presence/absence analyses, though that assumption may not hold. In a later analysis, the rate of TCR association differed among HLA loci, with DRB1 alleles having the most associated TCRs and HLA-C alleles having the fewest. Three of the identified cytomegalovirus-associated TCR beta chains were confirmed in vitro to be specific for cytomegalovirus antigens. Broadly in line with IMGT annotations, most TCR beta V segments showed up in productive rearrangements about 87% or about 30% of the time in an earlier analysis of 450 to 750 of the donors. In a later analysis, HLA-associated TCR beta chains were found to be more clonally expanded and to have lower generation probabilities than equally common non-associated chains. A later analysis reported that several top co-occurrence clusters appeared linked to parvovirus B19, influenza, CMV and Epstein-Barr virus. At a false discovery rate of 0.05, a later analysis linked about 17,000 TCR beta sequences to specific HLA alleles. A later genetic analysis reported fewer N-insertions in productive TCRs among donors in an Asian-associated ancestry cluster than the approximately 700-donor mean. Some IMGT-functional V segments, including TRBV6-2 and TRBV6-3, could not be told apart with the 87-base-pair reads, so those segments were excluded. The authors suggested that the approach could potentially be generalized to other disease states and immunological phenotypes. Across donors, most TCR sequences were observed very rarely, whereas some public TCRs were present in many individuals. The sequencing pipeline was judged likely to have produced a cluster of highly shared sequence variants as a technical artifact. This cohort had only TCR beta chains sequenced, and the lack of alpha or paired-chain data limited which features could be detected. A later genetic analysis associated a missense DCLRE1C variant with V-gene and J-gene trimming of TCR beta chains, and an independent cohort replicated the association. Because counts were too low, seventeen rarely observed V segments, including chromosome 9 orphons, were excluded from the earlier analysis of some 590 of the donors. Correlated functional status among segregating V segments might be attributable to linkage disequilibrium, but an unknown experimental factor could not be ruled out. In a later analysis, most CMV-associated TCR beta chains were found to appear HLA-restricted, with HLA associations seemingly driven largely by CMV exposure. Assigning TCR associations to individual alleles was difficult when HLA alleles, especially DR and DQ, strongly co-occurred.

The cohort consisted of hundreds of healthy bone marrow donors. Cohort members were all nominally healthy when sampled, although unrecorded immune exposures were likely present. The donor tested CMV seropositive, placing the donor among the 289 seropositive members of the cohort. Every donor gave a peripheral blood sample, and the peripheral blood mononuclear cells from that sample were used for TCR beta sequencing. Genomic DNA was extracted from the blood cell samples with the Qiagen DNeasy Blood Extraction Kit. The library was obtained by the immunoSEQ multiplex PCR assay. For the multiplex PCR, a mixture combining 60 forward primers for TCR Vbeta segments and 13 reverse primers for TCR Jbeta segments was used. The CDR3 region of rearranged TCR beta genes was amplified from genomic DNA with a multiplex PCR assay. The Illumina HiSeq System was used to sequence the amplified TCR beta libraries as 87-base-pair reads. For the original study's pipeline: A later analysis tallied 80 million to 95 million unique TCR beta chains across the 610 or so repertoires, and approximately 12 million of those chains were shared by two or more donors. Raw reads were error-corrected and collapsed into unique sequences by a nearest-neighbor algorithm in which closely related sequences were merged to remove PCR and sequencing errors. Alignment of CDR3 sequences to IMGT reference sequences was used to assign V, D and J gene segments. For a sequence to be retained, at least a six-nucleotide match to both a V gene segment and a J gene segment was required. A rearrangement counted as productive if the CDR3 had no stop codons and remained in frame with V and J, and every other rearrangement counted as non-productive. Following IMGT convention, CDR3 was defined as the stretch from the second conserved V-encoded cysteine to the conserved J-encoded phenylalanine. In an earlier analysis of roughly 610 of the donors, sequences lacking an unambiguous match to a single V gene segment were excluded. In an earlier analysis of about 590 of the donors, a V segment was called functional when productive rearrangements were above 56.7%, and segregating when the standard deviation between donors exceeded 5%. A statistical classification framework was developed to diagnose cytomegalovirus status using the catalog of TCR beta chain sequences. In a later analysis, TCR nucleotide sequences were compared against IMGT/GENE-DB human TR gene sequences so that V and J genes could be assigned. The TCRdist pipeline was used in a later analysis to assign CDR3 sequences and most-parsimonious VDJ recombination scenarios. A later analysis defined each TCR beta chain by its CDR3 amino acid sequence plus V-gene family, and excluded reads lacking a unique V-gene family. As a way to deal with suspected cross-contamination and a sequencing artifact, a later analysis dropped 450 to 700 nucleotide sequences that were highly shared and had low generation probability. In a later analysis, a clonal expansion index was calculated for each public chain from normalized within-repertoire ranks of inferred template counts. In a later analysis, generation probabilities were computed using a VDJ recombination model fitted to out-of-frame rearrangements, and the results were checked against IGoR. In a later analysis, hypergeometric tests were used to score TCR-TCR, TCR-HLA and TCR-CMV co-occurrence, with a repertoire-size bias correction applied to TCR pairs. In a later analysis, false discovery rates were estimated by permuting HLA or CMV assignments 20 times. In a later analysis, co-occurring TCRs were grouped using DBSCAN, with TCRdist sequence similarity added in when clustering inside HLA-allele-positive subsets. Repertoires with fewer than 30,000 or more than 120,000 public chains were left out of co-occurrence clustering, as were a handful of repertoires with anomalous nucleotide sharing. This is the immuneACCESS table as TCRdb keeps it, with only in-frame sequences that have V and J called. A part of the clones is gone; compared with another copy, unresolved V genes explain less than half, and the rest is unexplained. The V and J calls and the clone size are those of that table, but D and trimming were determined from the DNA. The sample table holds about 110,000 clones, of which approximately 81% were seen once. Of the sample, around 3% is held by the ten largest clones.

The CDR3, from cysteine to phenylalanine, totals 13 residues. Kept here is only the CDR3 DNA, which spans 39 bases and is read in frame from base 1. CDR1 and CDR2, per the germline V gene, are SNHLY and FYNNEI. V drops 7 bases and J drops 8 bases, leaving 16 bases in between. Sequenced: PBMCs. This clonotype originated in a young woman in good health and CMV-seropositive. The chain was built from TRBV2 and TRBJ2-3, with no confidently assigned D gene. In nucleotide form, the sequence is TGTGCCAGCACCGAACCCTTTGAGAGTACGCAGTATTTT. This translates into CASTEPFESTQYF.